A single sample is the source of the 18 T cell receptor beta chains below, sequenced in a study of identical twins listed by TCRdb under 2016. The library came from 5' RACE. TCRdb records Illumina HiSeq 2000 as the sequencer. The raw public data were reprocessed by TCRdb itself: fastp quality trimming at Q25, MiXCR clonotype calling, in-frame beta chains only. Rows with a matching CDR3 protein are joined into one entry that keeps the most common DNA and genes. The table for this sample lists approximately 600,000 distinct CDR3 sequences; just over 7% of them were counted only once. Of the sample, around 1.6% falls within the top ten clones. The sample was also reused in another study, on yellow fever vaccine responses in identical twins.

Specimen: PBMCs. The receptors were gathered from a woman younger than 35 in good health.

This clonotype was observed many times. The rearrangement links TRBV20-1 to TRBJ1-1, with D hard to call. Germline loops: CDR1 DFQATT, CDR2 SNEGSKA (reference sequence). V dropped 0 bases and J dropped 3 bases, with 14 bases sitting between them. The CDR3 runs 15 residues. CDR3 coding DNA: TGCAGTGCTAGAGATGAAAGAGGGTGGGACACTGAAGCTTTCTTT. Translation gives CSARDERGWDTEAFF.

The chain joins TRBV5-1 to TRBJ2-5; D is ambiguous. This CDR3 has 15 residues. Trimming removed 2 bases from V and 1 base from J, with 12 bases in between. Germline values: CDR1 SGHRS, CDR2 YFSETQ. CDR3: CASSFMGLSQETQYF. The CDR3 bases are TGCGCCAGCAGCTTTATGGGCCTAAGCCAAGAGACCCAGTACTTC.

There are many counts of this clonotype. J is TRBJ1-2 and V is TRBV5-6, with D possibly matching TRBD1 (5 bases). Germline CDR1 reads SGHDT; CDR2 reads YYEEEE. V lost 3 bases and J lost 2, with 20 bases in between. This CDR3 has 17 residues. The CDR3: CASSWGVYPPRNYGYTF. In DNA form, the CDR3 reads TGTGCCAGCAGCTGGGGCGTCTATCCGCCCCGAAACTATGGCTACACCTTC.

The chain links TRBV7-8 to TRBJ2-1; possible D gene TRBD2, 6 bases. There are 13 residues in the CDR3. V was pared by 0 bases and J by 9 bases, with 9 bases between. The germline V gene encodes CDR1 SGHVS and CDR2 FQNEAQ. In nucleotides, the CDR3 is TGTGCCAGCAGCTTAGCAGGGAGGATTGAGCAGTTCTTC. It is translated as CASSLAGRIEQFF.

This clonotype occurred a few times. This chain uses TRBV6-7 with TRBJ2-7, with D possibly TRBD1 on 6 matching bases. TRBV6-7 is placed among ORFs of uncertain function. This CDR3 region has 16 residues. Trimming cost V 6 bases and J 2 bases, with 20 bases left between them. The CDR3 DNA is TGTGCCAGCAGCCAACCGGGTGGGGGCAGAACCTACGAGCAGTACGTC. Translating it yields CASSQPGGGRTYEQYV.

For this clonotype: A much more abundant neighbour one base away suggests this may be a read error. J is TRBJ2-1 and V is TRBV20-1; 10 bases match TRBD2. In germline, CDR1 is DFQATT, CDR2 SNEGSKA (reference sequence). The CDR3 spans 14 residues. CDR3: CSARRTSGSDEQLF. CDR3 DNA sequence: TGCAGTGCTAGAAGGACTAGCGGAAGCGATGAGCAGCTCTTC.

The table lists this clonotype with a few counts. This chain connects TRBV28 to TRBJ2-5; 7 bases map to TRBD1. V shed 3 bases and J 2 bases; nucleotides not matched to a gene: 9. Germline CDR1 reads MDHEN; CDR2 reads SYDVKM. This CDR3 region has 16 residues. The CDR3 coding sequence is TGTGCCAGCAGTTTTCGGATGACAGGGCTACAAGAGACCCAGTACTTC. The encoded protein is CASSFRMTGLQETQYF. Together with reference TRBV28 and TRBJ2-5, the CDR3 gives the full variable domain: DVKVTQSSRYLVKRTGEKVFLECVQDMDHENMFWYRQDPGLGLRLIYFSYDVKMKEKGDIPEGYSVSREKKERFSLILESASTNQTSMYLCASSFRMTGLQETQYFGPGTRLLVL.

The gene calls are TRBV5-6 and TRBJ2-2; 8 bases map to TRBD2. Germline trimming cut 4 bases from V and 5 bases from J; bases unmatched to any gene: 13. CDR3 length: 17 residues. Germline loops: CDR1 SGHDT, CDR2 YYEEEE. CDR3 coding DNA: TGTGCCAGCAGCGGGAGACTAGCGTATCCGGGTACCGGGGAGCTGTTTTTT. It encodes CASSGRLAYPGTGELFF.

The J gene is TRBJ2-1, the V gene TRBV2, with D unclear. Germline V gives CDR1 SNHLY, CDR2 FYNNEI. This CDR3 has 15 residues. Trimming shortened V by 4 bases and J by 7 bases, and 17 bases separated the two germline ends. CDR3 sequence reads: CASSAGGLGENEQFF. DNA for the CDR3: TGTGCCAGCAGTGCTGGCGGCCTGGGCGAGAATGAGCAGTTCTTC.

In this sample, this clonotype turned up a few times. This sequence joins TRBV6-9 and TRBJ1-1; D is possibly TRBD1 (6 bases). V was clipped by 7 bases and J by 1 base, with 10 bases between them. The germline V gene encodes CDR1 MNHGY and CDR2 SVAAGI. The CDR3 loop spans 13 amino acids. The chain's CDR3 is CASTQTGNTEAFF. CDR3 coding DNA: TGTGCCAGCACACAGACAGGGAACACTGAAGCTTTCTTT.

The gene calls are TRBV12-3 or TRBV12-4 and TRBJ1-1; D perhaps matches TRBD1 (5 bases). The CDR3 length is 12 residues. V lost 7 bases and J lost 5, with 11 bases in between. CDR3 amino acids: CASTIGGTEAFF. Written as DNA, the CDR3 is TGTGCCAGCACCATCGGGGGGACTGAAGCTTTCTTT.

V and J are TRBV12-3 or TRBV12-4 and TRBJ1-5, with 7 bases lining up with TRBD1. There are 14 residues in the CDR3. With V trimmed by 7 bases and J by 3 bases, 6 bases remained unmatched. CDR3: CASTSGTANQPQHF. The CDR3 DNA is TGTGCCAGCACTTCCGGGACAGCCAATCAGCCCCAGCATTTT.

This clonotype has more than one count but fewer than ten. This chain joins TRBV12-3 or TRBV12-4 and TRBJ1-2, with 7 bases that match TRBD1. The J segment lost 6 bases and the V segment lost 4 bases, leaving 2 bases of the junction unmatched. This CDR3 region has 12 residues. The DNA for the CDR3 is TGTGCCAGCAGTTCGCAGGGGGATGGCTACACCTTC. Its translation: CASSSQGDGYTF.

This clonotype appeared a few times. V usage is TRBV7-7 and J usage is TRBJ2-3, with D possibly being TRBD2 (5 bases). Germline V CDR1 and CDR2: SSHAT, FNYEAQ (reference sequence). CDR3 length equals 15 residues. The germline V and J ends were trimmed by 4 bases and 0 bases, with 11 bases remaining between them. This CDR3 is CASSSSKRSTDTQYF. CDR3 coding DNA: TGTGCCAGCAGCTCGTCTAAGCGGAGCACAGATACGCAGTATTTT.

This chain's CDR3 is CASSPMDRGRNEQFF. Written as DNA, the CDR3 is TGTGCCAGCTCGCCCATGGACAGGGGCCGGAATGAGCAGTTCTTC. The J gene is TRBJ2-1, the V gene TRBV18; 9 bases fit TRBD1. The V gene end was trimmed by 6 bases and the J gene end by 7 bases; junction bases not matched to a gene: 10. This CDR3 spans 15 amino acids. Germline V lookup: CDR1 KGHSH, CDR2 LQKENI.

The chain joins TRBV11-2 to TRBJ2-1, with D possibly matching TRBD1 (6 bases). V lost 2 bases, J lost 2 bases, and 16 bases lay in between. The germline V gene encodes CDR1 SGHAT and CDR2 FQNNGV. The CDR3 is 17 residues long. CDR3 sequence: CASSLPRDKVAYNEQFF. The CDR3 DNA follows: TGTGCCAGCAGCTTACCCCGGGACAAGGTTGCCTACAATGAGCAGTTCTTC.

Only a few counts were recorded for this clonotype. V gene TRBV7-9 combines with J gene TRBJ2-1; 9 nucleotides agree with TRBD2. CDR1 SEHNR and CDR2 FQNEAQ come from the germline V gene (reference sequence). There are 15 residues in the CDR3. The V segment lost 5 bases and the J segment 2 bases; nucleotides outside the gene matches: 4. The CDR3 sequence is CASSKGLAPYNEQFF. CDR3 nucleotides: TGTGCCAGCAGCAAAGGACTAGCGCCCTACAATGAGCAGTTCTTC.

This clonotype was picked up many times. This chain links TRBV4-1 with TRBJ2-3, with D tentatively TRBD1 or TRBD2 (5 bases each). V was shortened by 0 bases and J by 4 bases, with 8 bases between the two germline ends. The length of the CDR3 is 14 residues. The V gene's germline CDR1 is MGHRA and CDR2 YSYEKL. CDR3 nucleotide sequence: TGCGCCAGCAGCCAAGATACGGGGCCAGATACGCAGTATTTT. Its protein product is CASSQDTGPDTQYF.